A single sample gave rise to the 3 T cell receptor beta chains below, sequenced in a study of CD8 T cells in ankylosing spondylitis. Each CDR3 protein gets one entry after TCRdb re-called the 5' RACE reads with MiXCR. The sample lists under 250,000 distinct CDR3 sequences; roughly 32% were seen once. The sample taken for sequencing was blood, either unsorted or a sorted T cell fraction (not recorded which). The receptors stem from a male donor with ankylosing spondylitis or in good health (not recorded which).

This clonotype appeared a few times. The J gene is TRBJ2-5, the V gene TRBV29-1; D could derive from TRBD1 or TRBD2 (5 bases each). The CDR3 consists of 12 residues. Trimming stripped 7 bases from V and 3 bases from J, with 12 bases between. In germline, CDR1 is SQVTM, CDR2 ANQGSEA. The CDR3 DNA is TGCAGCGCCGGGGCACCTAAAGAGACCCAGTACTTC. It translates to CSAGAPKETQYF.

This clonotype was detected only a few times. The genes are TRBV7-9 and TRBJ2-3; D is perhaps TRBD2 (6 bases). Germline V CDR1 and CDR2: SEHNR, FQNEAQ (reference sequence). V lost 5 bases, J lost 1 base, and 13 bases lay in between. The CDR3 length is 15 residues. The CDR3 region has the DNA TGTGCCAGCAGCCCGCGGGGCGTCGGCACAGATACGCAGTATTTT. Residues: CASSPRGVGTDTQYF.

This clonotype was found a few times. The rearrangement uses TRBV4-1 and TRBJ2-7, with D perhaps TRBD1 (5 bases). The V gene's germline CDR1 is MGHRA and CDR2 YSYEKL. The V end was cut by 1 base, the J end by 3 bases, with 7 bases between. There are 13 residues in the CDR3. The CDR3 nucleotides are TGCGCCAGCAGCCAAGGGGGCCGCTACGAGCAGTACTTC. Encoded protein: CASSQGGRYEQYF.